A selection of T cell receptor beta chains follows, all from one sample in a study of glioma-infiltrating T cells after dendritic cell vaccination. Libraries were prepared by immunoSEQ multiplex PCR; TCRdb keeps only in-frame clonotypes and omits some of them. Of tens of thousands of clones detected, 85% appear once; the ten largest clones hold about 9.3%. Sequences were derived from blood, sampled after dendritic cell vaccination. The receptors were sampled from a human donor with glioblastoma. Each CDR3 is given with its conserved first and last residue. The D gene is left open where the match is weak. Clone size appears in some rows only: once, few, many, or a class for an expanded clone.

clone_size d_call j_call v_call cdr3_aa cdr3_nt
NA NA TRBJ2-3 TRBV28 CASSSPTRRTDTQYF TGTGCCAGCAGTTCCCCGACGAGGAGGACAGATACGCAGTATTTT
NA NA TRBJ2-3 TRBV2 CASSQSTDTQYF TGTGCCAGCAGTCAGTCCACAGATACGCAGTATTTT
NA TRBD1 TRBJ1-3 TRBV7-6 CASSFSGTGLPGNTIYF TGTGCCAGCAGCTTTTCCGGGACAGGGTTACCTGGAAACACCATATATTTT
NA NA TRBJ2-3 TRBV9 CASSAGDTSEYF TGTGCCAGCAGCGCGGGGGATACTTCTGAGTATTTT
few NA TRBJ1-1 TRBV5-4 CASSLAGGNTEAFF TGTGCCAGCAGCTTGGCGGGGGGAAACACTGAAGCTTTCTTT
NA NA TRBJ2-7 TRBV6-5 CASSWDSSSYEQYF TGTGCCAGCAGTTGGGACTCGAGCTCCTACGAGCAGTACTTC
NA TRBD1 TRBJ2-7 TRBV4-3 CASSQDWDRGYEQYF TGCGCCAGCAGCCAAGATTGGGACAGGGGCTACGAGCAGTACTTC
NA TRBD1 TRBJ2-3 TRBV10-3 CAISEEIPDRETDTQYF TGTGCCATCAGTGAGGAGATCCCGGACAGGGAAACAGATACGCAGTATTTT
NA TRBD1 TRBJ1-2 TRBV11-2 CASSLDSFGQGGYYGYTF TGTGCCAGCAGCTTAGATTCGTTCGGACAGGGCGGATACTATGGCTACACCTTC
few TRBD1 TRBJ1-1 TRBV7-9 CASRSSGGRVFF TGTGCCAGCAGAAGTTCAGGGGGCCGGGTTTTCTTT
NA TRBD1 TRBJ2-2 TRBV7-3 CASSTQGADTGELFF TGTGCCAGCAGCACTCAGGGGGCAGACACCGGGGAGCTGTTTTTT
NA NA TRBJ1-1 TRBV6-5 CASSLTRNTEAFF TGTGCCAGCAGCCTCACAAGGAACACTGAAGCTTTCTTT
NA TRBD2 TRBJ2-3 TRBV28 CASSDSGRAGTDTQYF TGTGCCAGCTCAGATAGCGGGAGGGCCGGCACAGATACGCAGTATTTT
few NA TRBJ1-1 TRBV15 CATSRDPGARYGEAFF TGTGCCACCAGCAGAGATCCAGGGGCTCGGTACGGTGAAGCTTTCTTT
NA NA TRBJ2-1 TRBV15 CATSRELTGRDEQFF TGTGCCACCAGCAGAGAATTGACAGGTAGGGATGAGCAGTTCTTC
NA NA TRBJ2-3 TRBV7-7 CASSLDGSIGDTQYF TGTGCCAGCAGCTTGGACGGGAGTATCGGAGATACGCAGTATTTT
NA NA TRBJ1-2 TRBV29-1 CSVLVQAAYGYTF TGCAGCGTTCTGGTACAGGCGGCCTATGGCTACACCTTC
NA TRBD1 TRBJ1-2 TRBV19 CASSTIGTDYGYTF TGTGCCAGTAGTACCATCGGGACAGACTATGGCTACACCTTC
NA NA TRBJ2-2 TRBV5-1 CASRNRPANTGELFF TGCGCCAGCAGAAACAGACCGGCGAACACCGGGGAGCTGTTTTTT
NA NA TRBJ2-7 TRBV7-8 CASSYEISYEQYF TGTGCCAGCAGCTATGAGATCTCCTACGAGCAGTACTTC
NA NA TRBJ1-4 TRBV7-6 CASSLWSLHRNVNEKLFF TGTGCCAGCAGCTTATGGAGTCTACACCGGAACGTCAATGAAAAACTGTTTTTT
NA NA TRBJ1-1 TRBV9 CASSVGRGETEAFF TGTGCCAGCAGCGTAGGTCGGGGAGAGACTGAAGCTTTCTTT
NA TRBD1 TRBJ2-1 TRBV11-2 CASSSGGFAYNEQFF TGTGCCAGCAGCTCAGGGGGATTTGCCTACAATGAGCAGTTCTTC
once TRBD1 TRBJ2-7 TRBV5-1 CASSLSDRVGEQYF TGCGCCAGCAGCTTGTCGGACAGGGTTGGCGAGCAGTACTTC
few TRBD2 TRBJ2-7 TRBV28 CASTGGGTNYEQYF TGTGCCAGCACGGGGGGGGGAACCAACTACGAGCAGTACTTC
few TRBD2 TRBJ2-1 TRBV11-3 CASSLRLAGGEQFF TGTGCCAGCAGCTTAAGACTAGCGGGAGGCGAGCAGTTCTTC
NA TRBD1 TRBJ1-2 TRBV7-3 CASSPGGVGTESYGYTF TGTGCCAGCAGCCCCGGGGGGGTTGGGACAGAATCCTATGGCTACACCTTC
NA TRBD2 TRBJ2-3 TRBV11-3 CASSLGLAVTDTQYF TGTGCCAGCAGCTTAGGTCTAGCGGTAACAGATACGCAGTATTTT
NA NA TRBJ1-6 TRBV6-5 CASSVAPESSPLHF TGTGCCAGCAGTGTTGCACCCGAGAGTTCACCCCTCCACTTT
NA NA TRBJ1-1 TRBV11-2 CASSLVGQSLNTEAFF TGTGCCAGCAGCTTAGTGGGCCAGAGCTTGAACACTGAAGCTTTCTTT
NA TRBD1 TRBJ1-6 TRBV2 CASPSGTGYGPLHF TGTGCCAGCCCGAGCGGGACAGGGTACGGACCCCTCCACTTT
NA NA TRBJ2-2 TRBV9 CASSVDFRLSGSNTGELFF TGTGCCAGCAGCGTAGATTTTCGTTTGTCGGGATCGAACACCGGGGAGCTGTTTTTT
few TRBD2 TRBJ2-1 TRBV15 CATSREGTERAGGYNEQFF TGTGCCACCAGCAGAGAGGGGACAGAGCGAGCGGGAGGGTACAATGAGCAGTTCTTC
NA TRBD2 TRBJ2-4 TRBV27 CASSYGTSGRQGAKNIQYF TGTGCCAGCAGTTATGGGACTAGCGGGAGGCAGGGGGCCAAAAACATTCAGTACTTC